This TCR beta chain appears in the sequencing data of a study of molecular identifiers for immune sequencing clone quantification. Study-wide results and caveats: For highly expanded clones, sizes could be underestimated when identical TCR molecules share a barcode. The study reportedly detected spiked Jurkat TCR RNA from one cell among around 1 million naive cells.

One entry per CDR3 protein, called by TCRdb with MiXCR from the PCR reads. The repertoire holds 400,000 to 600,000 distinct CDR3 sequences, with around 25% as singletons. The V gene lost 5 bases and the J gene lost 2 bases, with 7 bases spanning the gap. This CDR3 region has 12 residues. From germline, CDR1 is MDHEN and CDR2 SYDVKM. With RNA at 10%, 30% or 50%, naive CD8 libraries came from approximately 22,000 to 940,000 sorted cells. CD8+CD4-CCR7+CD45RA+ sorting gave the naive CD8 T cells. This clonotype was picked up many times. What it binds is not known. The chain has TRBV28 and TRBJ2-7, with D hard to call. This sequence originates from a human donor in good health. Some libraries in this study had Jurkat cell RNA spiked in. The specimen was naive CD8+ T cells from blood, with Jurkat cell RNA spiked in. Regarding subset: FACS-sorted CD8+CD4-CCR7+CD45RA+ naive T cells. The CDR3: CASSDPAYEQYF. In DNA form, the CDR3 reads TGTGCCAGCAGTGACCCGGCCTACGAGCAGTACTTC. The entire variable domain, with the rest obtained from reference TRBV28 and TRBJ2-7, is as follows: DVKVTQSSRYLVKRTGEKVFLECVQDMDHENMFWYRQDPGLGLRLIYFSYDVKMKEKGDIPEGYSVSREKKERFSLILESASTNQTSMYLCASSDPAYEQYFGPGTRLTVT.